The 30 T cell receptor beta chains listed next were all sequenced from one sample in a study of molecular identifiers for immune sequencing clone quantification. TCRdb redid the calling of the PCR reads with MiXCR, one entry per CDR3 protein. The sample consists of 100,000 or so distinct CDR3 sequences, over 30% of them appearing once. The sequenced sample consisted of naive CD8+ T cells from blood, with Jurkat cell RNA spiked in. Stated subset: FACS-sorted CD8+CD4-CCR7+CD45RA+ naive T cells. The origin of the receptors is a human donor in good health. Some libraries in this study had Jurkat cell RNA spiked in.

The rearrangement uses TRBV9 and TRBJ2-7; TRBD1 might be the D (5 bases). The CDR3 runs to 14 residues. V gave up 4 bases and J gave up 2 bases, with 13 bases separating them. The germline V gene has CDR1 SGDLS and CDR2 YYNGEE. This CDR3 is CASSSRQKTYEQYF. CDR3 bases: TGTGCCAGCAGCTCCCGACAGAAGACCTACGAGCAGTACTTC.

This clonotype was counted ten times or more. The genes are TRBV5-6 and TRBJ1-5, with a tentative D call TRBD1 (6 bases). From germline, CDR1 is SGHDT and CDR2 YYEEEE. The CDR3 consists of 14 residues. V was clipped by 5 bases and J by 7 bases, with 16 bases between them. CDR3 bases: TGTGCCAGCAGTATGACAGGAACGGGACAGCCCCAGCATTTT. As protein: CASSMTGTGQPQHF.

This clonotype appeared many times. The chain employs TRBV7-6 and TRBJ2-7; D might be TRBD1 (6 bases). V lost 4 bases and J 4 bases, leaving 17 bases between the germline ends. The CDR3 is 15 residues long. Germline assignment: CDR1 SGHVS and CDR2 FNYEAQ. The CDR3 region is CASSSYTGTPYEQYF. Here the CDR3 DNA reads TGTGCCAGCAGCTCGTATACCGGGACACCGTACGAGCAGTACTTC.

The CDR3 DNA is TGTGCCAGCAGACACCCAGGAGAGGACACAGATACGCAGTATTTT. Its translation is CASRHPGEDTDTQYF. This chain links TRBV28 with TRBJ2-3; D is unclear. Germline V gene lookup returns CDR1 MDHEN and CDR2 SYDVKM. CDR3 size: 15 residues. Deletions cut 6 bases from V and 2 bases from J, with 15 bases between.

A remark on this clonotype: The conserved phenylalanine or tryptophan is not found at the CDR3 terminus, so this likely reflects a read error. The CDR3 region has the DNA TGTGCCACCCGAGACAGGGTCAATCAGCCCCAGCATTTA. Its translation: CATRDRVNQPQHL. The rearrangement uses TRBV6-2 or TRBV6-3 and TRBJ1-5, with 7 bases that match TRBD1. With 10 bases clipped from V and 3 bases from J, the junction kept 6 bases outside the gene matches. The CDR3 is 13 residues long. From germline, CDR1 is MNHEY and CDR2 SVGEGT.

The chain recombines TRBV6-6 with TRBJ2-2; the D is unclear. Trimming removed 6 bases at V and 1 base at J, with 12 bases between. Germline CDR1 MNHNY, CDR2 SVGAGI (reference sequence). This CDR3 is built from 15 residues. The CDR3 sequence is CASRRHGMNTGELFF. As DNA, the CDR3 is TGTGCCAGCAGGAGACATGGGATGAACACCGGGGAGCTGTTTTTT.

Turning to this clonotype: A much larger clonotype is one base distant, so this may be a read error. The V gene is TRBV3-1, the J gene TRBJ1-5; D possibly corresponds to TRBD1 (6 bases). In germline, CDR1 is LGHDT, CDR2 YNNKEL (reference sequence). CDR3 length: 15 amino acids. CDR3 loop: CASSPDRLANQPQQF. The CDR3 nucleotides read TGTGCCAGCAGCCCGGACAGATTAGCAAATCAGCCCCAGCAATTT. The entire variable domain, with the rest obtained from reference TRBV3-1 and TRBJ1-5, is as follows: DTAVSQTPKYLVTQMGNDKSIKCEQNLGHDTMYWYKQDSKKFLKIMFSYNNKELIINETVPNRFSPKSPDKAHLNLHINSLELGDSAVYFCASSPDRLANQPQQFGDGTRLSIL.

The rearrangement joins TRBV9 to TRBJ2-3, with 8 bases aligning to TRBD2. The V and J ends lost 2 bases and 5 bases, in that order; junction bases with no gene match: 7. The CDR3 sequence is 15 residues long. Germline values: CDR1 SGDLS, CDR2 YYNGEE. The CDR3 DNA follows: TGTGCCAGCAGCGTCGGGACTAGTAGAGGAGATACGCAGTATTTT. It encodes CASSVGTSRGDTQYF.

This chain joins TRBV27 and TRBJ2-7; D gene ambiguous. Germline CDR1 and CDR2: MNHEY and SMNVEV (reference sequence). The CDR3 is 16 amino acids. V dropped 7 bases and J dropped 3 bases, with 22 bases sitting between them. The CDR3 protein is CASNPDPTTIFYEQYF. DNA of the CDR3: TGTGCCAGCAACCCGGACCCGACCACCATATTCTACGAGCAGTACTTC.

Comments on this clonotype: A much larger clone lies a single base off, so this may be a read error. The chain carries TRBV27 and TRBJ2-3, with 10 bases fitting TRBD2. Trimming cost V 6 bases and J 1 base; bases outside gene matches: 7. Germline CDR1 and CDR2: MNHEY and SMNVEV (reference sequence). The CDR3 is 16 residues long. CDR3 amino acids: CASRFPSGSGTDTQYF. DNA of the CDR3: TGTGCCAGCAGGTTCCCTAGCGGGAGTGGCACAGATACGCAGTATTTT.

V and J are TRBV10-3 and TRBJ2-7, with a tentative D call TRBD1 (6 bases). From germline, CDR1 is ENHRY and CDR2 SYGVKD. The CDR3 extends over 14 amino acids. V was cut by 3 bases and J by 3 bases, with 12 bases left in between. The CDR3 DNA sequence: TGTGCCATCAGTGACGGACAGCGTCTCTACGAGCAGTACTTC. Translation: CAISDGQRLYEQYF.

Details on this clonotype: A much larger clone is a single base away; this may be a read error. This sequence joins TRBV28 and TRBJ2-7, with D possibly matching TRBD1 (6 bases). This CDR3 is built from 13 residues. Germline assignment: CDR1 MDHEN and CDR2 SYDVKM. DNA of the CDR3: TGTGCCTGCAGCGAGGGGGTGGGCTACGAGCAGTACTTC. Translation gives CACSEGVGYEQYF.

This rearrangement joins TRBV6-6 to TRBJ2-1; possibly TRBD2 for D (5 bases). The germline V gene encodes CDR1 MNHNY and CDR2 SVGAGI (reference sequence). V was shortened by 5 bases and J by 4 bases, with 12 bases between the two germline ends. The CDR3 sequence is 14 residues long. The CDR3 region is CASSPTGEYNEQFF. CDR3 in DNA: TGTGCCAGCAGTCCAACCGGGGAATACAATGAGCAGTTCTTC.

This clonotype has ten or more counts. This chain connects TRBV20-1 to TRBJ2-7; the D call may be TRBD1 or TRBD2 (5 bases each). V lost 5 bases and J 5 bases, leaving 19 bases between the germline ends. Looked up from germline, CDR1 is DFQATT and CDR2 is SNEGSKA (reference sequence). The CDR3 is 14 residues long. For the CDR3, the DNA is TGCAGTGCTTCCTGGACGGGGCGTAGCGACGAGCAGTACTTC. The encoded protein is CSASWTGRSDEQYF.

This clonotype came up a few times. This chain links TRBV5-4 with TRBJ2-1, with a weak D call TRBD2 (6 bases). Trimming left V 4 bases short and J 4 bases short, with 9 bases between. Germline CDR1 SGHNT, CDR2 YYREEE (reference sequence). CDR3 length: 13 amino acids. The DNA for the CDR3 is TGTGCCAGCAGCACCGGGAGTTACAATGAGCAGTTCTTC. Residues: CASSTGSYNEQFF.

This clonotype was seen ten or more times. J is TRBJ2-3 and V is TRBV7-8, with 10 nucleotides matching TRBD2. This CDR3 has 16 residues. Losses at the gene ends were 5 bases for V and 5 bases for J; bases not matched to a gene: 10. Germline CDR1 reads SGHVS; CDR2 reads FQNEAQ. The CDR3 protein is CASSRDQREGGDTQYF. In nucleotides, the CDR3 is TGTGCCAGCAGCCGGGACCAGCGGGAGGGTGGAGATACGCAGTATTTT.

This clonotype was seen a few times. The CDR3 coding sequence is TGTGCCAGCAGCTTGCTGGCAGACCAAGAGACCCAGTACTTC. Protein: CASSLLADQETQYF. The chain joins TRBV11-2 to TRBJ2-5, with D uncertain. The length of the CDR3 is 14 residues. CDR1 SGHAT and CDR2 FQNNGV come from the germline V gene. V was cut by 3 bases and J by 0 bases, with 8 bases left in between.

A remark on this clonotype: A much larger clone sits a single nucleotide away, making a read error possible. The chain links TRBV2 to TRBJ2-7; D is uncertain. The CDR3 is made up of 12 amino acids. Germline V gene lookup returns CDR1 SNHLY and CDR2 FYNNEI. The germline V and J ends were trimmed by 5 bases and 7 bases, with 12 bases remaining between them. The CDR3 DNA reads TGTGCCAGCAGTAGGTCGGCTCCGGAGCAGTACTTC. It yields the protein CASSRSAPEQYF.

The CDR3 protein is CASSLGKSYGYTF. For the CDR3, the DNA is TGTGCCAGCAGTTTAGGGAAAAGCTATGGCTACACCTTC. The gene calls are TRBV27 and TRBJ1-2; D gene uncertain. This CDR3 is 13 amino acids long. Germline V gene lookup returns CDR1 MNHEY and CDR2 SMNVEV (reference sequence). Trimming cost V 2 bases and J 4 bases, with 8 bases left between them.

Concerning this clonotype: A read error may produce the germline difference seen at one junction end. The J gene is TRBJ2-5, the V gene TRBV4-1, with D tentatively TRBD1 or TRBD2 (5 bases each). The germline gives CDR1 MGHRA, CDR2 YSYEKL. The CDR3 is 14 amino acids. The DNA of the CDR3 is TGCGACAGCAGCCAGGGAGTGGTGAGGGAGACCCAGTACTTC. This codes for CDSSQGVVRETQYF.

A word on this clonotype: Possible read error: a much larger clone is one base away. This sequence joins TRBV6-5 and TRBJ2-2; the D gene is possibly TRBD2 (5 bases). In germline, CDR1 is MNHEY, CDR2 SVGAGI. The CDR3 totals 15 residues. CDR3 coding DNA: TGTGCCAGCAGTTACGGTCACCCGAACACCGGGGAGCTGTTATTT. This gives the protein CASSYGHPNTGELLF.

This clonotype has only one observation. Given a much more abundant clone one base away, this may be a read error. V is TRBV29-1 and J is TRBJ2-4; D is undetermined. Looked up from germline, CDR1 is SQVTM and CDR2 is ANQGSEA. This CDR3 is 11 amino acids long. The CDR3 nucleotides read TGCGGCGTTTTCTCCGAAAACATTCAGTACTTC. This gives the protein CGVFSENIQYF.

Concerning this clonotype itself: A junction end diverges from the germline sequence, so it may reflect a read error. The chain employs TRBV6-5 and TRBJ2-5, with D maybe TRBD1 (6 bases). The germline CDR1 and CDR2 sequences are MNHEY and SVGAGI. This CDR3 has 15 amino acids. CDR3 amino acids: CASSYANQGLEAQYF. CDR3 DNA: TGTGCCAGCAGTTACGCAAATCAGGGGTTAGAGGCCCAGTACTTC.

The V gene is TRBV28, the J gene TRBJ2-3; 8 bases are a match to TRBD1. The CDR3 has 17 residues. Per germline, CDR1 MDHEN and CDR2 SYDVKM. The V gene end was trimmed by 5 bases and the J gene end by 3 bases; junction bases not matched to a gene: 13. CDR3 nucleotide sequence: TGTGCCAGCAGTCTGGGGACAGGCCACCAATCTACAGATACGCAGTATTTT. Its protein is CASSLGTGHQSTDTQYF.

The V gene is TRBV28, the J gene TRBJ2-3; 8 bases match TRBD2. Germline V gene data show CDR1 as MDHEN and CDR2 as SYDVKM. Trimming removed 6 bases from V and 2 bases from J; junction bases left unmatched: 13. The CDR3 is 17 amino acids. The CDR3 coding sequence is TGTGCCAGCAGATTCGGGGGACTAGTAGGGGTCACAGATACGCAGTATTTT. Protein: CASRFGGLVGVTDTQYF. Using reference TRBV28 and TRBJ2-3 for the parts outside the CDR3, the full variable domain is DVKVTQSSRYLVKRTGEKVFLECVQDMDHENMFWYRQDPGLGLRLIYFSYDVKMKEKGDIPEGYSVSREKKERFSLILESASTNQTSMYLCASRFGGLVGVTDTQYFGPGTRLTVL.

V and J are TRBV4-3 and TRBJ2-3, with D maybe TRBD1 (6 bases). The V gene lost 5 bases and the J gene lost 10 bases, with 16 bases spanning the gap. The CDR3 consists of 13 residues. Per germline, CDR1 LGHNA and CDR2 YSLEER. CDR3 nucleotide sequence: TGCGCCAGCAGCAACATTGGGACACATTCGCAGTATTTT. It yields the protein CASSNIGTHSQYF.

In the case of this clonotype: A read error may produce the germline difference seen at one junction end. This chain links TRBV6-5 with TRBJ2-7; TRBD1 matches 10 bases. Germline loops: CDR1 MNHEY, CDR2 SVGAGI. The length of the CDR3 is 16 residues. In DNA form, the CDR3 reads TGTGCCAGCAGTTACACAACCGGGACAGGGGACTTCGAGCTGTACTTC. It codes for CASSYTTGTGDFELYF.

This clonotype was counted ten times or more. The chain couples TRBV7-8 to TRBJ2-3, with D perhaps assigned TRBD1 or TRBD2 (5 bases each). The CDR3 covers 16 residues. With 4 bases removed from V and 0 bases from J, the gap between germline ends came to 14 bases. Looked up from germline, CDR1 is SGHVS and CDR2 is FQNEAQ. CDR3 nucleotides: TGTGCCAGCAGCTACCTAGAGGGACCTAGCACAGATACGCAGTATTTT. Translation gives CASSYLEGPSTDTQYF.

This clonotype was recorded a few times. V and J are TRBV6-5 and TRBJ1-1; the D is unclear. The CDR3 contains 13 residues. Trimming pared 10 bases from V and 4 bases from J, leaving 16 bases between. Germline V gene data show CDR1 as MNHEY and CDR2 as SVGAGI. The CDR3 nucleotides are TGTGCCACCCTGGGAGGATCAACCACTGAAGCTTTCTTT. This sequence encodes CATLGGSTTEAFF.

The chain combines TRBV10-2 with TRBJ2-7, with D perhaps given as TRBD1 or TRBD2 (5 bases each). This CDR3 region has 17 residues. The germline gives CDR1 WSHSY, CDR2 SAAADI. The V end lost 1 base, the J end lost 3 bases, and 19 bases lay between the germline ends. The DNA of the CDR3 is TGCGCCAGCAGTGAGTTTATGCGGTTGCGAGGGGACTACGAGCAGTACTTC. It yields the protein CASSEFMRLRGDYEQYF.